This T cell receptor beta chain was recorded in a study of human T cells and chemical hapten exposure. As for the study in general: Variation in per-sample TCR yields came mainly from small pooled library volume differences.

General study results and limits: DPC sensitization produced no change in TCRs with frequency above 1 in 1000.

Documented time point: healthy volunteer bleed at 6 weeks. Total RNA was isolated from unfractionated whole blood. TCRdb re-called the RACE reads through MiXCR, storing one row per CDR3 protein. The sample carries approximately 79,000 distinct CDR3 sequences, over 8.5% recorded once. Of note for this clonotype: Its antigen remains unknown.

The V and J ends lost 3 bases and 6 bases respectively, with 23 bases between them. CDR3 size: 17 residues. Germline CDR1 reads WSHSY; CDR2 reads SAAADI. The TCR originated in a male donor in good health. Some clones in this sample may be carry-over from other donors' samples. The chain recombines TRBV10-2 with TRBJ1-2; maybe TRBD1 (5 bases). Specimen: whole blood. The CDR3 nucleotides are TGCGCCAGCAGTGACTTAGGGCGGGACTCTAATCGGCATGGCTACACCTTC. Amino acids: CASSDLGRDSNRHGYTF.